Listed here are 11 T cell receptor beta chains from one sample, sequenced in a study of OX40 agonist ivuxolimab in advanced cancers. TCRdb's table, derived via immunoSEQ multiplex PCR, lists solely in-frame clones and lacks some. The sample shows fewer than 50,000 clones, about nine tenths of them seen only once. The sample in question was CD4+ or CD8+ T cells sorted from blood, obtained in a trial of the OX40 agonist ivuxolimab. These TCRs come from an adult with an advanced solid tumor such as melanoma, head and neck, liver or kidney cancer.

The chain is built from TRBV27 and TRBJ1-2; D possibly corresponds to TRBD1 (5 bases). The germline gives CDR1 MNHEY, CDR2 SMNVEV (reference sequence). V was cut by 5 bases and J by 7 bases, with 17 bases left in between. The CDR3 is 14 amino acids. The CDR3 region is CASSPGTGFTGYTF. CDR3 nucleotides: TGTGCCAGCAGTCCCGGGACGGGATTCACTGGCTACACCTTC.

The chain joins TRBV5-6 to TRBJ1-5, with 8 nucleotides matching TRBD1. V trimming: 3 bases; J trimming: 6 bases; junction bases outside the gene matches: 5. The CDR3 consists of 14 residues. Looked up from germline, CDR1 is SGHDT and CDR2 is YYEEEE. The CDR3 reads CASSYGQGFQPQHF. The DNA for the CDR3 is TGTGCCAGCAGCTACGGACAGGGCTTTCAGCCCCAGCATTTT.

The rearrangement joins TRBV19 to TRBJ1-1; D gene ambiguous. V was trimmed by 0 bases and J by 3 bases, leaving 11 bases between them. The CDR3 consists of 15 residues. The V gene's germline CDR1 is LNHDA and CDR2 SQIVND (reference sequence). The DNA of the CDR3 is TGTGCCAGTAGTATAGACATAGGACGGGACACTGAAGCTTTCTTT. This encodes CASSIDIGRDTEAFF.

The chain uses TRBV6-1 and TRBJ1-5; D gene unclear. V lost 4 bases, J lost 12 bases, and 10 bases lay in between. This CDR3 has 11 residues. Germline loops: CDR1 MNHNS, CDR2 SASEGT. In DNA, the CDR3 is TGTGCCAGCAGTGGGACCGCGGTCCAGCATTTT. Amino acid sequence: CASSGTAVQHF.

This clone was counted a single time. This chain's CDR3 is CASSISVNTEAFF. DNA for the CDR3: TGTGCCAGTAGTATATCAGTGAACACTGAAGCTTTCTTT. The rearrangement uses TRBV19 and TRBJ1-1, with D hard to call. V lost 2 bases to trimming and J lost 0 bases, with 4 bases between them. The CDR3 runs to 13 residues. Germline V lookup: CDR1 LNHDA, CDR2 SQIVND (reference sequence).

The chain links TRBV27 to TRBJ2-1, with D hard to call. CDR3 size: 13 residues. The germline V and J ends were trimmed by 3 bases and 9 bases, with 12 bases remaining between them. Germline V lookup: CDR1 MNHEY, CDR2 SMNVEV (reference sequence). CDR3 sequence: CASSLSTQSEQFF. CDR3 DNA: TGTGCCAGCAGTTTGTCGACCCAATCTGAGCAGTTCTTC.

This chain uses TRBV7-2 with TRBJ2-7; 7 nucleotides match TRBD1. The CDR3 is 14 residues long. The ends lost 3 bases at V and 4 bases at J; junction bases unmatched: 6. Germline V gene sequence: CDR1 SGHTA, CDR2 FQGNSA. CDR3 in amino acids: CASSFGTDAYEQYF. CDR3 sequence (DNA): TGTGCCAGCAGCTTTGGGACAGATGCGTACGAGCAGTACTTC.

The genes are TRBV27 and TRBJ2-7; 14 bases fit TRBD2. In germline, CDR1 is MNHEY, CDR2 SMNVEV (reference sequence). Trimming at V came to 4 bases and at J to 5 bases, leaving 10 bases not matched to a gene. The length of the CDR3 is 17 residues. The chain's CDR3 is CASSSPGTSGSSHEQYF. CDR3 sequence (DNA): TGTGCCAGCAGTTCACCCGGGACTAGCGGGAGTAGCCACGAGCAGTACTTC.

This rearrangement joins TRBV18 to TRBJ2-7; tentatively, D is TRBD2 (5 bases). Trimming stripped 5 bases from V and 4 bases from J, with 15 bases between. The germline V gene has CDR1 KGHSH and CDR2 LQKENI. The CDR3 contains 14 residues. CDR3 amino acids: CASSLGGGLYEQYF. CDR3 coding DNA: TGTGCCAGCTCATTAGGAGGAGGCCTTTACGAGCAGTACTTC.

The V gene is TRBV4-2, the J gene TRBJ1-5, with TRBD1 as a possible D gene (6 bases). CDR3 length equals 17 residues. CDR1 and CDR2 from the germline V gene are LGHNA and YNFKEQ. Between the trimmed V and J ends, which lost 0 bases and 2 bases, there was a span of 14 bases. The DNA of the CDR3 is TGTGCCAGCAGCCAAGAGTTAGGGGGTTCGGGCAATCAGCCCCAGCATTTT. Its translation: CASSQELGGSGNQPQHF.

This chain joins TRBV9 and TRBJ2-5; perhaps TRBD1 as D (6 bases). The CDR3 runs to 14 residues. The germline V gene encodes CDR1 SGDLS and CDR2 YYNGEE. V lost 2 bases, J lost 4 bases, and 12 bases lay in between. CDR3 sequence reads: CASSVGQTLETQYF. In DNA form, the CDR3 reads TGTGCCAGCAGCGTTGGACAGACTTTAGAGACCCAGTACTTC.